This is a list of T cell receptor beta chains from one sample in a study of cytomegalovirus exposure and HLA in healthy donors. Produced via immunoSEQ multiplex PCR; TCRdb's table is partial and in-frame only. Of 68,000 or so clones in the sample, 75% to 85% are singletons; the top ten hold 6.5% to 7%. Material: PBMCs. The receptors were sampled from a human donor in good health. Each CDR3 is given with its conserved first and last residue. A D gene is named only where the DNA matches it firmly. A clone size is listed for some rows: how often the clone was seen (once, few, many), or a class if it is expanded.

v_gene: TRBV7-9; len: 15; d_gene: TRBD1; j_gene: TRBJ2-7; abundance: NA; CDR3aa: CASSLAGQALDEQYF; CDR3nt: TGTGCCAGCAGCTTGGCGGGACAGGCTTTGGACGAGCAGTACTTC
v_gene: TRBV19; len: 16; d_gene: NA; j_gene: TRBJ1-5; abundance: NA; CDR3aa: CASSMLHSVNNQPQHF; CDR3nt: TGTGCCAGTAGTATGCTCCACAGTGTGAACAATCAGCCCCAGCATTTT
v_gene: TRBV5-1; len: 15; d_gene: TRBD1; j_gene: TRBJ2-1; abundance: NA; CDR3aa: CASSTGQGAYNEQFF; CDR3nt: TGCGCCAGCAGCACTGGACAGGGGGCCTACAATGAGCAGTTCTTC
v_gene: TRBV6-4; len: 15; d_gene: NA; j_gene: TRBJ1-4; abundance: once; CDR3aa: CASSVTAATNEKLFF; CDR3nt: TGTGCCAGCAGTGTGACCGCGGCAACTAATGAAAAACTGTTTTTT
v_gene: TRBV5-8; len: 15; d_gene: NA; j_gene: TRBJ1-2; abundance: NA; CDR3aa: CASSSGGLTIGGYTF; CDR3nt: TGTGCCAGCAGCTCGGGAGGGCTAACTATAGGAGGCTACACCTTC
v_gene: TRBV19; len: 14; d_gene: NA; j_gene: TRBJ1-1; abundance: few; CDR3aa: CASRPQGLNTEAFF; CDR3nt: TGTGCCAGCAGACCACAGGGCTTGAACACTGAAGCTTTCTTT
v_gene: TRBV2; len: 14; d_gene: TRBD1; j_gene: TRBJ2-7; abundance: NA; CDR3aa: CASRDRQGGYEQYF; CDR3nt: TGTGCCAGCAGGGATCGACAGGGTGGTTACGAGCAGTACTTC
v_gene: TRBV19; len: 13; d_gene: NA; j_gene: TRBJ1-1; abundance: NA; CDR3aa: CASSRTSGTEAFF; CDR3nt: TGTGCCAGTAGTAGGACGAGCGGCACTGAAGCTTTCTTT
v_gene: TRBV6-4; len: 15; d_gene: TRBD2; j_gene: TRBJ2-1; abundance: NA; CDR3aa: CASRVTSGGYNEQFF; CDR3nt: TGTGCCAGCAGAGTTACAAGCGGGGGATACAATGAGCAGTTCTTC
v_gene: TRBV6-5; len: 14; d_gene: TRBD1; j_gene: TRBJ1-2; abundance: NA; CDR3aa: CASRWDSLSSGYTF; CDR3nt: TGTGCCAGCAGGTGGGACAGCCTTAGTAGTGGCTACACCTTC
v_gene: TRBV6-6; len: 15; d_gene: NA; j_gene: TRBJ2-5; abundance: NA; CDR3aa: CASSYSSRIQETQYF; CDR3nt: TGTGCCAGCAGTTACTCGTCCAGGATACAAGAGACCCAGTACTTC
v_gene: TRBV5-6; len: 14; d_gene: NA; j_gene: TRBJ2-5; abundance: NA; CDR3aa: CASSLLGGEETQYF; CDR3nt: TGTGCCAGCAGCTTGTTGGGGGGAGAAGAGACCCAGTACTTC
v_gene: TRBV30; len: 13; d_gene: TRBD1; j_gene: TRBJ1-4; abundance: few; CDR3aa: CAWKDRGNEKLFF; CDR3nt: TGTGCCTGGAAGGACAGGGGGAATGAAAAACTGTTTTTT
v_gene: TRBV6-5; len: 12; d_gene: NA; j_gene: TRBJ1-5; abundance: NA; CDR3aa: CASGFRDQPQHF; CDR3nt: TGTGCCAGCGGCTTCAGGGATCAGCCCCAGCATTTT
v_gene: TRBV2; len: 10; d_gene: NA; j_gene: TRBJ2-1; abundance: NA; CDR3aa: CASRILEQFF; CDR3nt: TGTGCCAGCCGTATCCTTGAGCAGTTCTTC
v_gene: TRBV18; len: 16; d_gene: TRBD2; j_gene: TRBJ2-1; abundance: NA; CDR3aa: CASSPQLAGGRNEQFF; CDR3nt: TGTGCCAGCTCACCACAACTAGCGGGGGGGCGTAATGAGCAGTTCTTC
v_gene: TRBV28; len: 15; d_gene: TRBD1; j_gene: TRBJ1-1; abundance: NA; CDR3aa: CASPRTGEAVTEAFF; CDR3nt: TGTGCCAGCCCACGGACAGGGGAGGCTGTCACTGAAGCTTTCTTT
v_gene: TRBV30; len: 11; d_gene: NA; j_gene: TRBJ1-2; abundance: NA; CDR3aa: CAWSAGDGYTF; CDR3nt: TGTGCCTGGAGTGCGGGAGATGGCTACACCTTC
v_gene: TRBV5-6; len: 16; d_gene: NA; j_gene: TRBJ1-3; abundance: NA; CDR3aa: CASSSIRDNSGNTIYF; CDR3nt: TGTGCCAGCAGCTCTATCAGGGACAACTCTGGAAACACCATATATTTT
v_gene: TRBV9; len: 14; d_gene: NA; j_gene: TRBJ1-1; abundance: NA; CDR3aa: CASSVGQKNTEAFF; CDR3nt: TGTGCCAGCAGCGTAGGACAGAAGAACACTGAAGCTTTCTTT
v_gene: TRBV5-4; len: 18; d_gene: TRBD1; j_gene: TRBJ2-3; abundance: NA; CDR3aa: CASSQQGPFLFSSDTQYF; CDR3nt: TGTGCCAGCAGCCAACAGGGGCCGTTCTTATTCTCTTCAGATACGCAGTATTTT
v_gene: TRBV7-9; len: 16; d_gene: NA; j_gene: TRBJ1-4; abundance: NA; CDR3aa: CASSLGLAATNEKLFF; CDR3nt: TGTGCCAGCAGCTTAGGACTTGCTGCAACTAATGAAAAACTGTTTTTT
v_gene: TRBV30; len: 13; d_gene: NA; j_gene: TRBJ1-6; abundance: NA; CDR3aa: CASWTNYNSPLHF; CDR3nt: TGTGCCTCCTGGACAAACTATAATTCACCCCTCCACTTT
v_gene: TRBV6-5; len: 14; d_gene: NA; j_gene: TRBJ1-1; abundance: NA; CDR3aa: CASSYNHRGTEAFF; CDR3nt: TGTGCCAGCAGTTACAACCACCGGGGCACTGAAGCTTTCTTT
v_gene: TRBV27; len: 17; d_gene: TRBD1; j_gene: TRBJ1-4; abundance: NA; CDR3aa: CASSLSVGARGHEKLFF; CDR3nt: TGTGCCAGCAGTTTATCGGTCGGTGCGAGGGGGCATGAAAAACTGTTTTTT
v_gene: TRBV2; len: 14; d_gene: TRBD1; j_gene: TRBJ1-6; abundance: NA; CDR3aa: CASSWTGGNSPLHF; CDR3nt: TGTGCCAGCAGCTGGACAGGGGGTAATTCACCCCTCCACTTT
v_gene: TRBV27; len: 16; d_gene: TRBD1; j_gene: TRBJ1-2; abundance: NA; CDR3aa: CASSLFGTGRFYGYTF; CDR3nt: TGTGCCAGCAGTTTATTCGGGACAGGGAGGTTTTATGGCTACACCTTC
v_gene: TRBV28; len: 17; d_gene: TRBD2; j_gene: TRBJ2-5; abundance: NA; CDR3aa: CASTASGSGGAGETQYF; CDR3nt: TGTGCCAGCACCGCCAGTGGTAGCGGGGGGGCCGGGGAGACCCAGTACTTC
v_gene: TRBV9; len: 15; d_gene: NA; j_gene: TRBJ2-6; abundance: NA; CDR3aa: CASSSHFSGANVLTF; CDR3nt: TGTGCCAGCAGTTCACATTTCTCTGGGGCCAACGTCCTGACTTTC
v_gene: TRBV11-2; len: 13; d_gene: NA; j_gene: TRBJ1-2; abundance: NA; CDR3aa: CASSPAGGNGYTF; CDR3nt: TGTGCCAGCAGCCCCGCTGGAGGGAATGGCTACACCTTC
v_gene: TRBV27; len: 13; d_gene: NA; j_gene: TRBJ1-1; abundance: NA; CDR3aa: CASSVGLETEAFF; CDR3nt: TGTGCCAGCAGTGTGGGGCTTGAAACTGAAGCTTTCTTT
v_gene: TRBV7-9; len: 14; d_gene: NA; j_gene: TRBJ1-6; abundance: NA; CDR3aa: CASSSQRSNSPLHF; CDR3nt: TGTGCCAGCAGCTCCCAGAGGAGTAATTCACCCCTCCACTTT
v_gene: TRBV9; len: 14; d_gene: NA; j_gene: TRBJ1-4; abundance: NA; CDR3aa: CASSVHSTNEKLFF; CDR3nt: TGTGCCAGCAGCGTCCACTCCACTAATGAAAAACTGTTTTTT
v_gene: TRBV27; len: 14; d_gene: NA; j_gene: TRBJ2-7; abundance: NA; CDR3aa: CASSLQGFSYEQYF; CDR3nt: TGTGCCAGCAGTCTTCAGGGATTCTCCTACGAGCAGTACTTC
v_gene: TRBV7-9; len: 17; d_gene: NA; j_gene: TRBJ1-1; abundance: NA; CDR3aa: CASSPSQGRTGSTEAFF; CDR3nt: TGTGCCAGCAGCCCCTCTCAGGGGCGAACCGGTAGCACTGAAGCTTTCTTT
v_gene: TRBV7-3; len: 15; d_gene: TRBD1; j_gene: TRBJ1-6; abundance: NA; CDR3aa: CASSSTGGARSPLHF; CDR3nt: TGTGCCAGCAGCTCGACAGGGGGAGCGCGCTCACCCCTCCACTTT
v_gene: TRBV29-1; len: 13; d_gene: NA; j_gene: TRBJ1-5; abundance: NA; CDR3aa: CSVEEGRNQPQHF; CDR3nt: TGCAGCGTTGAAGAGGGGCGTAATCAGCCCCAGCATTTT
v_gene: TRBV21-1; len: 13; d_gene: NA; j_gene: TRBJ1-2; abundance: NA; CDR3aa: CASSNFRGGGYTF; CDR3nt: TGTGCCAGCAGCAATTTCCGGGGAGGAGGCTACACCTTC
v_gene: TRBV7-9; len: 15; d_gene: NA; j_gene: TRBJ1-6; abundance: NA; CDR3aa: CASSLGGLYNSPLHF; CDR3nt: TGTGCCAGCAGCTTAGGTGGCCTCTATAATTCACCCCTCCACTTT
v_gene: TRBV7-6; len: 16; d_gene: TRBD2; j_gene: TRBJ2-1; abundance: NA; CDR3aa: CASSLMGGSSYNEQFF; CDR3nt: TGTGCCAGCAGCTTAATGGGCGGGAGCTCCTACAATGAGCAGTTCTTC
v_gene: TRBV6-1; len: 14; d_gene: TRBD1; j_gene: TRBJ1-1; abundance: few; CDR3aa: CASRQYRGGTEAFF; CDR3nt: TGTGCCAGCAGGCAGTACAGGGGAGGCACTGAAGCTTTCTTT